Given below is one T cell receptor beta chain in context. Its specificity is not known. The data belong to a study of regulatory T cells in long-lasting Graves disease. Through Arm-PCR of CDR3 regions and iRepertoire HTBI primers, TCR beta libraries were built. MiXCR was run by TCRdb on the multiplex PCR reads, yielding one entry per CDR3 protein. The data hold hundreds of thousands of distinct CDR3 sequences, with roughly 20% observed a single time. Regarding time point: persistent/refractory GD, antithyroid drugs over 5 years with positive TRAb. Isolated PBMC RNA provided the starting material for the TCR library. An endocrinology unit in Xi'an, China, supplied the patients. Approximately 8.3 milliliters of peripheral blood went into EDTA tubes. There are 16 residues in the CDR3. V was cut by 2 bases and J by 0 bases, with 13 bases left in between. Germline values: CDR1 SEHNR, CDR2 FQNEAQ (reference sequence).

The study's findings and limits: Newly diagnosed disease favored TRBV20-1 and TRBJ2-1 over persistent disease.

The material was peripheral blood mononuclear cells (PBMCs), obtained when the disease was refractory, from a patient treated with antithyroid drugs. The TCR sequence derives from a female donor with Graves disease. The V and J genes are TRBV7-9 and TRBJ2-5; maybe TRBD1 (6 bases). The CDR3 sequence: CASSLKGHRNQETQYF. For the CDR3, the DNA is TGTGCCAGCAGCTTAAAGGGACACCGAAACCAAGAGACCCAGTACTTC. Full variable domain (missing parts from reference TRBV7-9 and TRBJ2-5): DTGVSQNPRHKITKRGQNVTFRCDPISEHNRLYWYRQTLGQGPEFLTYFQNEAQLEKSRLLSDRFSAERPKGSFSTLEIQRTEQGDSAMYLCASSLKGHRNQETQYFGPGTRLLVL.